This T cell receptor beta chain was captured by sequencing in a study of CXCR3-negative and CXCR3-positive naive CD8 T cells. Each TRB cDNA library was prepared by 5' RACE (with UMI labels). TCRdb re-called the 5' RACE reads; every CDR3 protein appears as one record, without DNA. This sample's clone table lists about 58,000 distinct CDR3 sequences. CD45RO-CCR7+CD27+CD95- characterized naive CD8+ T cells. The receptor was derived from a human donor in good health. Some clones in this sample may be carry-over from other donors' samples. Sequenced material: naive CXCR3- CD8+ T cells from blood. This sample's subset: CD45RO-CCR7+CD27+CD95- naive CD8+ T cells lacking CXCR3 (TNR3-).

This CDR3 reads CATWTGEDGYTF. V is TRBV28 and J is TRBJ1-2; TCRdb proposes TRBD1, but this gene call is untestable without DNA. The germline V gene has CDR1 MDHEN and CDR2 SYDVKM. The CDR3 is 12 residues long.